Each of the 27 T cell receptor beta chains below was sequenced from the same sample in a study of T cell responses to AZD1222 COVID-19 vaccine. TCRdb's copy holds only in-frame clones and misses some; the assay was immunoSEQ multiplex PCR. The sample contains some 150,000 clones, over 70% of which appear only once. Sequencing was performed on peripheral blood, taken 28 days after the second AZD1222 dose. All receptors come from an adult who received the AZD1222 COVID-19 vaccine.

The gene calls are TRBV28 and TRBJ1-1; tentatively, D is TRBD1 (5 bases). The CDR3 extends over 15 amino acids. V was pared by 5 bases and J by 6 bases, with 19 bases between. Germline values: CDR1 MDHEN, CDR2 SYDVKM. Here the CDR3 DNA reads TGTGCCAGCAGTCCCATCCGGCAGGGCGCCCCTGAAGCTTTCTTT. Translation gives CASSPIRQGAPEAFF.

The V and J genes are TRBV9 and TRBJ2-3; the match to TRBD1 covers 7 bases. V was pared by 4 bases and J by 3 bases, with 5 bases of the junction left unmatched. The CDR3 spans 14 residues. From germline, CDR1 is SGDLS and CDR2 YYNGEE. The CDR3 region is CASSPRQGTDTQYF. The CDR3 DNA reads TGTGCCAGCAGCCCCAGACAGGGTACAGATACGCAGTATTTT.

This chain joins TRBV6-5 and TRBJ2-2; weak D call: TRBD2 (6 bases). V dropped 2 bases and J dropped 8 bases, with 12 bases sitting between them. CDR1 and CDR2 from the germline V gene are MNHEY and SVGAGI. The CDR3 extends over 14 amino acids. CDR3 protein: CASSYGGIGGELFF. The CDR3 nucleotides read TGTGCCAGCAGTTACGGGGGGATTGGGGGGGAGCTGTTTTTT.

This chain uses TRBV27 with TRBJ2-5; D is perhaps TRBD2 (5 bases). CDR3 length: 14 amino acids. Trimming took off 2 bases at V and 1 base at J, with 8 bases between the two ends. Per germline, CDR1 MNHEY and CDR2 SMNVEV (reference sequence). The CDR3 loop is CASSLIGVQETQYF. The CDR3 DNA reads as TGTGCCAGCAGTTTAATCGGGGTCCAAGAGACCCAGTACTTC.

The chain employs TRBV6-2 or TRBV6-3 and TRBJ2-3; D remains ambiguous. The CDR3 sequence is 12 residues long. Germline CDR1 reads MNHEY; CDR2 reads SVGEGT. Trimming took 5 bases from V and 4 from J, leaving 7 bases between them. CDR3 loop: CASSRNSDTQYF. Written as DNA, the CDR3 is TGTGCCAGCAGTCGAAACTCAGATACGCAGTATTTT.

The chain carries TRBV29-1 and TRBJ2-7; possible D gene TRBD1, 6 bases. The CDR3 covers 14 residues. Trimming cost V 6 bases and J 9 bases, with 24 bases left between them. Germline V gene lookup returns CDR1 SQVTM and CDR2 ANQGSEA. The CDR3 sequence: CSVGATGSHGLQYF. Written as DNA, the CDR3 is TGCAGCGTGGGGGCGACCGGGTCTCACGGGTTGCAGTACTTC.

The chain carries TRBV28 and TRBJ2-7, with D maybe TRBD1 (6 bases). V lost 8 bases and J 0 bases, leaving 8 bases between the germline ends. CDR1 MDHEN and CDR2 SYDVKM come from the germline V gene. CDR3 length: 12 amino acids. The CDR3 loop reads CASGGYSYEQYF. The CDR3 DNA sequence: TGTGCCAGCGGGGGCTACTCCTACGAGCAGTACTTC.

This clone was observed a single time. The rearrangement links TRBV7-3 to TRBJ2-3; D gene uncertain. In germline, CDR1 is SGHTA, CDR2 FQGTGA. This CDR3 has 13 amino acids. Trimming shortened V by 5 bases and J by 2 bases, and 8 bases separated the two germline ends. Here the CDR3 DNA reads TGTGCCAGCAGCGCTACTATCACAGATACGCAGTATTTT. It yields the protein CASSATITDTQYF.

The chain has TRBV7-9 and TRBJ1-3; D is perhaps TRBD1 (5 bases). The germline V and J ends were trimmed by 1 base and 2 bases, with 6 bases remaining between them. This CDR3 comprises 14 residues. Germline assignment: CDR1 SEHNR and CDR2 FQNEAQ (reference sequence). CDR3 DNA sequence: TGTGCCAGCAGCTTAGGCAGGGCTGGAAACACCATATATTTT. It yields the protein CASSLGRAGNTIYF.

The V and J genes are TRBV6-2 or TRBV6-3 and TRBJ2-7; maybe TRBD2 (6 bases). The CDR3 extends over 14 amino acids. Trimming pared 6 bases from V and 7 bases from J, leaving 19 bases between. Germline CDR1 and CDR2: MNHEY and SVGEGT. CDR3 in amino acids: CASSRDAGPSEQYF. CDR3 nucleotide sequence: TGTGCCAGCAGCCGGGATGCGGGACCATCAGAGCAGTACTTC.

The chain is built from TRBV9 and TRBJ2-5; tentative D call: TRBD2 (6 bases). Germline-derived CDR1 and CDR2 are SGDLS and YYNGEE. The CDR3 loop spans 16 amino acids. V lost 2 bases and J lost 2, with 16 bases in between. The CDR3 nucleotides read TGTGCCAGCAGCGTCGGACGCACGGCGGGACAAGAGACCCAGTACTTC. As protein: CASSVGRTAGQETQYF.

The V and J genes are TRBV30 and TRBJ1-3; D gene uncertain. Deletions cut 8 bases from V and 4 bases from J, with 15 bases between. Germline CDR1 is GTSNPN and CDR2 is SVGIG (reference sequence). The CDR3 covers 13 residues. This chain's CDR3 is CAQETAYGNTIYF. DNA for the CDR3: TGTGCCCAGGAGACGGCCTACGGAAACACCATATATTTT.

V is TRBV28 and J is TRBJ1-1; D is perhaps TRBD1 (5 bases). Germline values: CDR1 MDHEN, CDR2 SYDVKM. The length of the CDR3 is 12 residues. V gave up 2 bases and J gave up 8 bases, with 9 bases separating them. The CDR3 reads CASSLGDGEAFF. The CDR3 DNA follows: TGTGCCAGCAGTTTAGGGGACGGGGAAGCTTTCTTT.

The rearrangement links TRBV7-3 to TRBJ2-1, with TRBD2 identical over 10 bases. In germline, CDR1 is SGHTA, CDR2 FQGTGA. V dropped 2 bases and J dropped 8; count of bases not matched to a gene: 9. The CDR3 runs 16 residues. CDR3: CASSLLAGGPRDEQFF. The CDR3 region has the DNA TGTGCCAGCAGCTTATTAGCGGGAGGCCCTCGCGATGAGCAGTTCTTC.

J is TRBJ1-1 and V is TRBV28, with D uncertain. The length of the CDR3 is 13 residues. Germline assignment: CDR1 MDHEN and CDR2 SYDVKM. With 3 bases removed from V and 6 bases from J, the gap between germline ends came to 11 bases. The CDR3 nucleotides are TGTGCCAGCAGTTTGGGTAGGGTCGCTGAAGCTTTCTTT. The encoded protein is CASSLGRVAEAFF.

The gene calls are TRBV28 and TRBJ1-2, with D perhaps matching TRBD1 (5 bases). This CDR3 has 14 amino acids. CDR1 and CDR2 (germline): MDHEN, SYDVKM. V lost 3 bases to trimming and J lost 5 bases, with 13 bases between them. CDR3 sequence reads: CASSFGVGVYGYTF. DNA of the CDR3: TGTGCCAGCAGTTTTGGGGTAGGGGTTTATGGCTACACCTTC.

V and J are TRBV9 and TRBJ2-7; 9 bases are a match to TRBD2. V shed 4 bases, J shed 4 bases, and the junction held 6 bases outside the gene matches. This CDR3 comprises 14 residues. Germline values: CDR1 SGDLS, CDR2 YYNGEE. The CDR3, as DNA: TGTGCCAGCAGCTGGCGGGAGGGCCAGTACGAGCAGTACTTC. Protein product: CASSWREGQYEQYF.

This clone was picked up a small number of times. The rearrangement joins TRBV27 to TRBJ1-1; possibly TRBD1 for D (5 bases). V dropped 7 bases and J dropped 1 base, with 19 bases sitting between them. This CDR3 comprises 16 residues. CDR1 is MNHEY and CDR2 is SMNVEV in the germline V gene (reference sequence). This chain's CDR3 is CASNAGPGRRNTEAFF. CDR3 DNA sequence: TGTGCCAGCAACGCCGGGCCGGGGCGTCGGAACACTGAAGCTTTCTTT.

The rearrangement uses TRBV7-9 and TRBJ2-2, with 12 bases that match TRBD1. The germline V gene has CDR1 SEHNR and CDR2 FQNEAQ (reference sequence). With V trimmed by 5 bases and J by 7 bases, 5 bases remained unmatched. This CDR3 is 15 amino acids long. The CDR3 region is CASSQGTGGVGELFF. The DNA for the CDR3 is TGTGCCAGCAGCCAGGGGACAGGGGGCGTCGGGGAGCTGTTTTTT.

The chain joins TRBV6-2 or TRBV6-3 to TRBJ1-5; 9 nucleotides line up with TRBD1. The CDR3 has 18 residues. The trim removed 2 bases at V and 0 bases at J, leaving 8 bases unmatched. Per germline, CDR1 MNHEY and CDR2 SVGEGT. The CDR3 loop reads CASSYATGGSHSNQPQHF. The CDR3 DNA is TGTGCCAGCAGTTACGCGACAGGGGGTTCCCATAGCAATCAGCCCCAGCATTTT.

This clone turned up a few times. The chain employs TRBV3-1 (or the pseudogene TRBV3-2) and TRBJ2-7; the D gene could be TRBD1 or TRBD2 (6 bases each). CDR3 size: 15 residues. Germline V gives CDR1 LGHDT, CDR2 YNNKEL (reference sequence). Trimming pared 1 base from V and 7 bases from J, leaving 17 bases between. In nucleotides, the CDR3 is TGTGCCAGCAGCCAAGTGACCGCAGGGGCGGGGGAGCAGTACTTC. Translating gives CASSQVTAGAGEQYF.

This clone was picked up one time. The chain uses TRBV7-2 and TRBJ2-6; maybe TRBD2 (6 bases). There are 16 residues in the CDR3. Looked up from germline, CDR1 is SGHTA and CDR2 is FQGNSA. V dropped 4 bases and J dropped 0 bases, with 10 bases sitting between them. The CDR3 spells CASSWRAGSGANVLTF. The DNA of the CDR3 is TGTGCCAGCAGCTGGAGGGCCGGCTCTGGGGCCAACGTCCTGACTTTC.

V usage is TRBV5-4 and J usage is TRBJ1-3; D uncertain. The CDR3 loop spans 16 amino acids. Germline CDR1 reads SGHNT; CDR2 reads YYREEE (reference sequence). Between the trimmed V and J ends, which lost 0 bases and 2 bases, there was a span of 12 bases. Written as DNA, the CDR3 is TGTGCCAGCAGCTTGGATCCGGGATTAGCTGGAAACACCATATATTTT. Its protein is CASSLDPGLAGNTIYF.

The V and J genes are TRBV11-2 and TRBJ2-7, with D uncertain. The CDR3 runs to 14 residues. Trimming removed 0 bases from V and 2 bases from J, with 8 bases in between. CDR1 SGHAT and CDR2 FQNNGV come from the germline V gene. The CDR3 here is CASSLDLVTYEQYF. As DNA, the CDR3 is TGTGCCAGCAGCTTAGACCTGGTTACCTACGAGCAGTACTTC.

This chain uses TRBV5-5 with TRBJ2-1, with no clear D. V was shortened by 0 bases and J by 2 bases, with 9 bases between the two germline ends. This CDR3 has 15 residues. CDR1 SGHKS and CDR2 YYEKEE come from the germline V gene (reference sequence). DNA for the CDR3: TGTGCCAGCAGCTTGGACCCCCTACCCTACAATGAGCAGTTCTTC. It yields the protein CASSLDPLPYNEQFF. The full variable domain, completed using reference TRBV5-5 and TRBJ2-1, is DAGVTQSPTHLIKTRGQQVTLRCSPISGHKSVSWYQQVLGQGPQFIFQYYEKEERGRGNFPDRFSARQFPNYSSELNVNALLLGDSALYLCASSLDPLPYNEQFFGPGTRLTVL.

The chain couples TRBV5-1 to TRBJ1-1; D call uncertain. In germline, CDR1 is SGHRS, CDR2 YFSETQ. CDR3 length: 15 residues. The ends were cut back, 5 bases at V and 8 bases at J, with 22 bases in the middle. The CDR3 protein is CASRYTLTGEREAFF. In DNA form, the CDR3 reads TGCGCCAGCAGATATACCCTGACCGGGGAGAGGGAAGCTTTCTTT.

A single count supports this clone. The genes are TRBV11-3 and TRBJ2-1, with a possible D match to TRBD2 (6 bases). V was cut by 3 bases and J by 2 bases, with 11 bases left in between. CDR3 size: 15 residues. CDR1 and CDR2 (germline): SGHNT, YENEEA. The CDR3 sequence is CASSLGGLTYNEQFF. The CDR3 bases are TGTGCCAGCAGCTTGGGGGGATTAACCTACAATGAGCAGTTCTTC.